This T cell receptor (beta chain) was recorded in a study of blood T cell repertoires in COVID-19 (dated by TCRdb to 2020 to 2021). At the level of the whole study: Collaborator samples came from the United States, Italy and Spain and covered acute and convalescent phases of COVID-19. The prospective study material was composed of cDNA or gDNA derived from T cells, B-cell-depleted T cells, or PBMCs. The dataset comprised deeply sampled blood TCRbeta repertoires from subjects exposed to, actively infected with, or recovered from COVID-19. The repertoires were released in a freely available public database meant as a resource for research on the immune response to SARS-CoV-2. The samples were drawn from the first 160 participants of the ongoing ImmuneRACE study and from 1,200 or so subjects provided by 6 global collaborators. The sample metadata nearly always contained a de-identified subject ID, COVID-19 status, age in years and sex. Where available, HLA class I and class II types were obtained from metadata supplied by the sample provider rather than from assay-based typing. Study-level results and caveats: Clinical and demographic metadata were provided uncurated, with the amount varying by source and participant.

This clone was detected once. It has no known antigen specificity. No base quality information exists; no much larger clone differs at one position. The collaborating institutions used their own protocols to collect whole blood in K2EDTA tubes. For TCRbeta analysis, collaborator samples were shipped as frozen whole blood, as isolated PBMCs, or as DNA extracted from either sample type. TCRbeta CDR3 regions were amplified from genomic DNA using the immunoSEQ Assay, a bias-controlled multiplex PCR. The study's processing was this. Nucleated cell counts per sample were estimated from amplification of reference gene primers within the assay. To quantify the absolute abundance of each unique TCRbeta CDR3 rearrangement, sequence reads were collapsed and filtered. For each sample, productive Simpson clonality was calculated as the square root of Simpson's diversity index across productive rearrangements. TCRdb provides this immuneACCESS table in a form limited to in-frame rearrangements. Some clones are lacking; in checked studies, under half of them reflect an unresolved V gene, and why the rest are absent is not known. V and J calls and clone size follow that table, whereas D and trimming were derived from the DNA. This sample has some 220,000 clones in its table, and 70% to 90% of those were observed once. The top ten hold roughly 13% of the sample.

Including cysteine and phenylalanine, the CDR3 has 16 amino acids. Kept here is only the CDR3 DNA, which spans 48 bases and is read in frame from base 1. Sequences LNHNV (CDR1) and YYDKDF (CDR2) are obtained from the germline V gene (reference sequence). Relative to germline, V is 1 base shorter and J is 0 bases shorter, with 9 bases between their ends. This chain is built from TRBV15 and TRBJ1-4; the D segment could be TRBD1, given 5 matching bases. This clonotype was obtained from a human donor in a cohort sampled during active COVID-19. The sample taken for sequencing was peripheral blood. The CDR3 sequence is CATSRVAGATNEKLFF. The nucleotides are TGTGCCACCAGCAGAGTGGCGGGGGCAACTAATGAAAAACTGTTTTTT.